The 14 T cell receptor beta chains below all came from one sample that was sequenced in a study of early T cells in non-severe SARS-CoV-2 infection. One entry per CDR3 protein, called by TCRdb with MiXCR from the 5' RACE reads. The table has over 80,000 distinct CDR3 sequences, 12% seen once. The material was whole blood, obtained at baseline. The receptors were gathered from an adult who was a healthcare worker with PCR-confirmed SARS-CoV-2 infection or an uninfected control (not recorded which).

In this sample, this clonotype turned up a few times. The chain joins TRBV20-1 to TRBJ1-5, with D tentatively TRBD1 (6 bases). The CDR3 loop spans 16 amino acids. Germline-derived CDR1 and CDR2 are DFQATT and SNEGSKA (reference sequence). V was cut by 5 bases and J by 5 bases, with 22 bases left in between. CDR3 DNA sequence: TGCAGTGCTCCCCTCGGGGGGGCCCAAATAGATCAGCCCCAGCATTTT. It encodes CSAPLGGAQIDQPQHF.

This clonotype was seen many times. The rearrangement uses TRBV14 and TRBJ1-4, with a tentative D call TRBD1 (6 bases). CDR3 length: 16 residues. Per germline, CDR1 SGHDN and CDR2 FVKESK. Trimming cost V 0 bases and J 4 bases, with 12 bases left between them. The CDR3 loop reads CASSQERAGDNEKLFF. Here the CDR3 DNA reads TGTGCCAGCAGCCAAGAGCGGGCAGGGGATAATGAAAAACTGTTTTTT.

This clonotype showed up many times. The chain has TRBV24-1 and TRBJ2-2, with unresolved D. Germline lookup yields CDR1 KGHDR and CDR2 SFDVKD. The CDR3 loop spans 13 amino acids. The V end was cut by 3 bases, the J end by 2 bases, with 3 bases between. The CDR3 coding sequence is TGTGCCACCAGTGATCCCAACACCGGGGAGCTGTTTTTT. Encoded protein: CATSDPNTGELFF.

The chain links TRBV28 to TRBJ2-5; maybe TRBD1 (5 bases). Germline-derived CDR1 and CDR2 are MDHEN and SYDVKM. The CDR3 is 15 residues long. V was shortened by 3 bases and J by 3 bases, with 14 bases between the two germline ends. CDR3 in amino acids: CASSFSRVGKETQYF. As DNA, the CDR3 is TGTGCCAGCAGTTTCAGCAGGGTGGGTAAAGAGACCCAGTACTTC.

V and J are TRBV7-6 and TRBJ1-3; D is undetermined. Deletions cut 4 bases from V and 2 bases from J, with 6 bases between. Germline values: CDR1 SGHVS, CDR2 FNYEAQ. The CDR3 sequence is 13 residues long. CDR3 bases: TGTGCCAGCAGCTCGTTAACTGGAAACACCATATATTTT. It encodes CASSSLTGNTIYF.

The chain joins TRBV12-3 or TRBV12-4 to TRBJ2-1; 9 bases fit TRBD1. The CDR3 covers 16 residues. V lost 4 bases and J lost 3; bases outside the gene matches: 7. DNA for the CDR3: TGTGCCAGCAGTTCTTGGGACAGGGCTAGCTACAATGAGCAGTTCTTC. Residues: CASSSWDRASYNEQFF.

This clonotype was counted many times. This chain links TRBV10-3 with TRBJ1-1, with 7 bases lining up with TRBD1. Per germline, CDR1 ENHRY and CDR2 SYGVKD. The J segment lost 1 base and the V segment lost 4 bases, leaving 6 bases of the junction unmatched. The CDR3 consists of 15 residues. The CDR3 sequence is CAISGGQVGNTEAFF. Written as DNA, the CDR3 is TGTGCCATCAGTGGCGGACAGGTCGGGAACACTGAAGCTTTCTTT.

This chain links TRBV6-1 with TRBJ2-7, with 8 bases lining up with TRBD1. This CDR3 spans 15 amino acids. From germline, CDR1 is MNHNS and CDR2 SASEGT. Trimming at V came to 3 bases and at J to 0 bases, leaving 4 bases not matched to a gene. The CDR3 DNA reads TGTGCCAGCAGTGATACGGACAGGGCCTCCTACGAGCAGTACTTC. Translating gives CASSDTDRASYEQYF.

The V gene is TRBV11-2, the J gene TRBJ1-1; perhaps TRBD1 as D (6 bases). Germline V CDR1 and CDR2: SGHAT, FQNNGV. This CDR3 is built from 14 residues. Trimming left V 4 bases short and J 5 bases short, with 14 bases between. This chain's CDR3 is CASSSQGGGTEAFF. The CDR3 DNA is TGTGCCAGCAGCTCACAGGGTGGGGGGACTGAAGCTTTCTTT.

Here the CDR3 reads CASSPYGSLSSYEQYF. DNA for the CDR3: TGTGCCAGCAGCCCGTATGGAAGCCTGAGCTCCTACGAGCAGTACTTC. The J gene is TRBJ2-7, the V gene TRBV9; D is uncertain. CDR1 SGDLS and CDR2 YYNGEE come from the germline V gene. CDR3 size: 16 residues. Trimming removed 4 bases at V and 0 bases at J, with 17 bases between.

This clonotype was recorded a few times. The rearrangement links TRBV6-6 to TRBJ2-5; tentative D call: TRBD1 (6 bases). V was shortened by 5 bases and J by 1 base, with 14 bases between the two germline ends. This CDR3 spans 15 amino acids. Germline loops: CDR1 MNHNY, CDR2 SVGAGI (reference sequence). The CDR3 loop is CASSPLRGLQETQYF. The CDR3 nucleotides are TGTGCCAGCAGTCCTCTCAGGGGTCTCCAAGAGACCCAGTACTTC.

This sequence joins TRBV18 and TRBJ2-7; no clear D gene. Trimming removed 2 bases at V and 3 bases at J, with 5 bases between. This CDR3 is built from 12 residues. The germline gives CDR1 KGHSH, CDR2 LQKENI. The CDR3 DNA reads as TGTGCCAGCTCACCAAGTAACTACGAGCAGTACTTC. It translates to CASSPSNYEQYF.

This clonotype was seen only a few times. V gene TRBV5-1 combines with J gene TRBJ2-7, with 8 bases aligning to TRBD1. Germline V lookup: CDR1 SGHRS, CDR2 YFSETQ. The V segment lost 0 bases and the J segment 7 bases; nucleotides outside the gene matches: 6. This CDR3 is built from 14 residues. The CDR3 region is CASSLAQGAREQYF. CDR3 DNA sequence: TGCGCCAGCAGCTTGGCTCAGGGGGCGAGAGAGCAGTACTTC.

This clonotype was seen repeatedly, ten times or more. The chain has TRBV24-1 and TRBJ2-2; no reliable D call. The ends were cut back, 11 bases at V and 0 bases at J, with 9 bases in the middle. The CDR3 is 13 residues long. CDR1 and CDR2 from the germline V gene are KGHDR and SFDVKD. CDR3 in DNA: TGTGCCATTGCGCAGTCGAACACCGGGGAGCTGTTTTTT. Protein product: CAIAQSNTGELFF.